The 5 T cell receptor beta chains below were found in one sample sequenced in a study of T cell repertoires in cytomegalovirus infection. MiXCR, applied by TCRdb to the reads, yields one record per CDR3 protein. The table has 100,000 or so distinct CDR3 sequences, under 25% seen once; the top ten hold roughly two fifths. The specimen was CD8+ T cells from PBMCs. The receptors were sampled from a human donor in good health (CMV status not recorded). Some clones in this sample may be carry-over from other donors' samples.

This clonotype was seen more than once but under ten times. The V call is TRBV7-8, the J call TRBJ2-7; D uncertain. Germline-derived CDR1 and CDR2 are SGHVS and FQNEAQ. Between the trimmed V and J ends, which lost 1 base and 5 bases, there was a span of 9 bases. The CDR3 sequence is 13 residues long. CDR3 sequence reads: CASSLEFTHEQYF. DNA for the CDR3: TGTGCCAGCAGCTTAGAATTTACTCACGAGCAGTACTTC.

This chain uses TRBV28 with TRBJ2-7; D gene ambiguous. The CDR3 consists of 12 residues. Germline CDR1 is MDHEN and CDR2 is SYDVKM. Trimming pared 11 bases from V and 5 bases from J, leaving 16 bases between. As DNA, the CDR3 is TGTGCCCCTACCATGAAATTCAACGAGCAGTACTTC. Its translation: CAPTMKFNEQYF.

This clonotype was recorded a few times. The chain employs TRBV10-3 and TRBJ1-2; 8 bases line up with TRBD1. CDR1 is ENHRY and CDR2 is SYGVKD in the germline V gene. V trimming: 6 bases; J trimming: 6 bases; junction bases outside the gene matches: 9. The CDR3 loop spans 14 amino acids. The CDR3 coding sequence is TGTGCCATCAGGCCTCGGACAGGGCTGGATGGCTACACCTTC. This codes for CAIRPRTGLDGYTF.

This chain uses TRBV7-8 with TRBJ2-6, with D perhaps matching TRBD1 or TRBD2 (5 bases each). Germline CDR1 reads SGHVS; CDR2 reads FQNEAQ. This CDR3 is built from 18 residues. V was clipped by 6 bases and J by 1 base, with 19 bases between them. The CDR3 DNA is TGTGCCAGCAGACCCATGGGGGACGGATATTCTGGGGCCAACGTCCTGACTTTC. Protein sequence: CASRPMGDGYSGANVLTF.

This chain joins TRBV7-2 and TRBJ2-2; weak D call: TRBD2 (6 bases). CDR1 is SGHTA, CDR2 FQGNSA, per germline. V was trimmed by 6 bases and J by 3 bases, leaving 14 bases between them. CDR3 length: 15 amino acids. CDR3 protein: CASRGRPGDTGELFF. CDR3 DNA sequence: TGTGCCAGCAGAGGACGTCCGGGAGACACCGGGGAGCTGTTTTTT. The variable domain in full, with the rest retrieved from reference TRBV7-2 and TRBJ2-2, is GAGVSQSPSNKVTEKGKDVELRCDPISGHTALYWYRQSLGQGLEFLIYFQGNSAPDKSGLPSDRFSAERTGGSVSTLTIQRTQQEDSAVYLCASRGRPGDTGELFFGEGSRLTVL.